The TCR beta chain described here comes from a study of T cells after yellow fever vaccination. Study background: Fractions low in cell number were prepared with SMART-Seq v4 Ultra Low Input.

TCRdb used MiXCR to reprocess the 5' RACE reads, holding one entry per CDR3 protein. The profile covers 300,000 or so distinct CDR3 sequences, with around 6.8% appearing a single time and roughly a sixth taken by the ten largest. This clonotype appeared a few times. The J segment lost 12 bases and the V segment lost 4 bases, leaving 11 bases of the junction unmatched. Germline lookup yields CDR1 MNHEY and CDR2 SVGAGI. The CDR3 has 14 residues. Here the sequenced sample was PBMCs, taken approximately 40 days after the first yellow fever vaccination. The rearrangement uses TRBV6-5 and TRBJ2-4, with 8 bases matching TRBD1. The clonotype originates from a man aged 18 to 29 who received the YFV17D yellow fever vaccine. The CDR3 nucleotides are TGTGCCAGCAGTTTGGCGGGTCAGGGGGCCGGTCAGTACTTC. It encodes CASSLAGQGAGQYF.